The rows below give T cell receptor beta chains drawn from one sample of a study of Graves' ophthalmopathy and Graves' hyperthyroidism. TCRdb reprocessed the multiplex PCR reads via MiXCR and lists one record per CDR3 protein. Of about 740,000 distinct CDR3 sequences listed, 40% were seen once; the top ten hold approximately 46%. Sequences were obtained from peripheral blood. The source is an adult man with Graves' ophthalmopathy. CDR3s leave out the opening cysteine and the closing phenylalanine or tryptophan.

>TRBJ2-5|TRBV7-9
ASSIDGVQETQY
>TRBJ1-2|TRBV7-9
ASRSGTGPFYT
>TRBJ2-7|TRBV29-1
SVVGVLQSEQY
>TRBJ1-1|TRBV12-3/TRBV12-4
ASSPGIANTEAF
>TRBJ2-3|TRBV2
ASTTENTDTQY
>TRBJ1-5|TRBV4-2
ASSQELERQPH
>TRBJ1-2|TRBV19
ASSQGGTDYGYT
>TRBJ2-5|TRBV11-2
ASSLVRLAGAETQY
>TRBJ1-4|TRBV29-1
SARTAGYREKLF
>TRBJ2-5|TRBV7-2
ASSLVGLYEETQY
>TRBJ2-7|TRBV20-1
SARGAYEQY
>TRBJ1-1|TRBV6-5
ASIQERYTEAF
>TRBJ2-3|TRBV7-2
ASSLEVGRGRRDTQY
>TRBJ2-2|TRBV5-1
ASSFTVQGGTGELF
>TRBJ1-1|TRBV7-9
ASSLLGTGGVLDTEAF
>TRBJ2-3|TRBV10-3
AIRDRISADTQY
>TRBJ1-5|TRBV15
ASNRQVGNQPQH
>TRBJ1-3|TRBV10-3
ASSYWGTGGPLSDGNTIY
>TRBJ1-6|TRBV7-2
ASSLETGFYSPLH
>TRBJ2-5|TRBV20-1
SARVVRVSNQPQY
>TRBJ1-2|TRBV5-6
ASSLVGNDYGYT
>TRBJ1-6|TRBV9
ASSQEIGNNSPLH
>TRBJ1-6|TRBV2
AGSPYNSPLH
>TRBJ2-7|TRBV15
ATSREWSGYEQY
>TRBJ2-2|TRBV20-1
SARVSRNAGELF
>TRBJ1-2|TRBV10-3
ASGGGEGYT